The clone carrying this T cell receptor (beta chain) was counted only a few times. This specimen comes from a study of cytomegalovirus exposure and HLA in healthy donors. The PCR had 60 Vbeta and 13 Jbeta primers. Sequencing was performed with immunoSEQ multiplex PCR; in TCRdb, only in-frame clones are kept and a portion is missing. The sample contains 95,000 to 150,000 clones, over 75% of which appear only once. This receptor was obtained from a woman aged 40 to 50 in good health and CMV-seropositive. Source material: PBMCs.

CDR3 coding DNA: TGTGCCAGCAGTGAAAGTCCAGGTCGCGACGAGCAGTACTTC. Its translation is CASSESPGRDEQYF. This chain joins TRBV6-1 and TRBJ2-7; D gene uncertain. CDR3 length equals 14 residues. Germline V gene sequence: CDR1 MNHNS, CDR2 SASEGT. Trimming shortened V by 2 bases and J by 5 bases, and 13 bases separated the two germline ends.